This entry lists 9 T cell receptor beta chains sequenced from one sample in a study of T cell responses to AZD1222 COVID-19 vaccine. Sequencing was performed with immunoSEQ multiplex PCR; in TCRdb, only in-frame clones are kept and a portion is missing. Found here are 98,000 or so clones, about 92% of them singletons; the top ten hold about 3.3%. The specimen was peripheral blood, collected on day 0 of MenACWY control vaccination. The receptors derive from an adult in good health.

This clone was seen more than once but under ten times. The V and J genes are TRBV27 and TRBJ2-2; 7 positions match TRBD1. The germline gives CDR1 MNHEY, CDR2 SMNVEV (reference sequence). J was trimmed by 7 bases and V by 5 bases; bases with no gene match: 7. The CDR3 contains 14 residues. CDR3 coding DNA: TGTGCCAGCAGTAGAACAGGGGAACTCGGGGAGCTGTTTTTT. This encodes CASSRTGELGELFF.

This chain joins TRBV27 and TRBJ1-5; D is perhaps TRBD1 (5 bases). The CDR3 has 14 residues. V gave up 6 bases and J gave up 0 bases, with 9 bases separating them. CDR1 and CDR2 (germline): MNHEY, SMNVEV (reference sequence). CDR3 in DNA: TGTGCCAGCAGCACGGGGGGTAGCAATCAGCCCCAGCATTTT. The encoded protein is CASSTGGSNQPQHF.

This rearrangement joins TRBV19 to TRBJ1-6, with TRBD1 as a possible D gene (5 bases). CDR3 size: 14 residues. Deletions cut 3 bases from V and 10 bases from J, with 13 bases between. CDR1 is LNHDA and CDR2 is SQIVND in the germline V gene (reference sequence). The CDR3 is CASSMLVGRSPLHF. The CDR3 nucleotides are TGTGCCAGTAGTATGTTGGTGGGGCGGTCACCCCTCCACTTT.

Here the CDR3 reads CASTASGGIEYNEQFF. CDR3 nucleotide sequence: TGTGCCAGTACCGCTAGCGGGGGGATCGAGTACAATGAGCAGTTCTTC. The chain couples TRBV19 to TRBJ2-1; 11 bases match TRBD2. V gave up 7 bases and J gave up 4 bases; unmatched junction bases: 9. Germline V gene sequence: CDR1 LNHDA, CDR2 SQIVND (reference sequence). This CDR3 is built from 16 residues.

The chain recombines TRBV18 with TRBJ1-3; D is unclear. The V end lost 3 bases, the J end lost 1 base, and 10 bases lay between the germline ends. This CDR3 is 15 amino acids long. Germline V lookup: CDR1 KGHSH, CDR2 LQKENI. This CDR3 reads CASSPSRVSGNTIYF. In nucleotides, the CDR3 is TGTGCCAGCTCACCCAGTCGGGTTTCTGGAAACACCATATATTTT.

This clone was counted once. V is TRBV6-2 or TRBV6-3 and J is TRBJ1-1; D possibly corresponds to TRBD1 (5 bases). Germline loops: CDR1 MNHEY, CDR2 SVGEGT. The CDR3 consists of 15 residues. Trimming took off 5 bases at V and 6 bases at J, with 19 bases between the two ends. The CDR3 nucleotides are TGTGCCAGCAGTCGCCCCGGGCCCCAGGGAGCTGAAGCTTTCTTT. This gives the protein CASSRPGPQGAEAFF.

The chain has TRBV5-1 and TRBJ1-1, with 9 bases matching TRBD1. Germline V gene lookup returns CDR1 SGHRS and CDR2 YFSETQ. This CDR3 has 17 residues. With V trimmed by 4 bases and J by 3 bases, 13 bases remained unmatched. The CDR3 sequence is CASSPDPPGQGYTEAFF. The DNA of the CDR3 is TGCGCCAGCAGCCCAGACCCTCCGGGACAGGGTTACACTGAAGCTTTCTTT.

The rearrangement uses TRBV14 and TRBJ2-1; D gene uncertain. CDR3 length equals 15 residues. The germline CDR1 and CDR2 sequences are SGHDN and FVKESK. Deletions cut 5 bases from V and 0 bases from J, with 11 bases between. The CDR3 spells CASSDGWRSYNEQFF. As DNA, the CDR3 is TGTGCCAGCAGCGACGGCTGGCGCTCCTACAATGAGCAGTTCTTC.

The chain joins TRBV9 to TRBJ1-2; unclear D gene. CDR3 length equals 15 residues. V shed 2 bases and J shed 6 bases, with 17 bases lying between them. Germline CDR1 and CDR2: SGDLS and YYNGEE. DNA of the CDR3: TGTGCCAGCAGCGTCGACCCGACGGTGCTCGATGGCTACACCTTC. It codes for CASSVDPTVLDGYTF. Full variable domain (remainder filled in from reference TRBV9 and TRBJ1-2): DSGVTQTPKHLITATGQRVTLRCSPRSGDLSVYWYQQSLDQGLQFLIQYYNGEERAKGNILERFSAQQFPDLHSELNLSSLELGDSALYFCASSVDPTVLDGYTFGSGTRLTVV.